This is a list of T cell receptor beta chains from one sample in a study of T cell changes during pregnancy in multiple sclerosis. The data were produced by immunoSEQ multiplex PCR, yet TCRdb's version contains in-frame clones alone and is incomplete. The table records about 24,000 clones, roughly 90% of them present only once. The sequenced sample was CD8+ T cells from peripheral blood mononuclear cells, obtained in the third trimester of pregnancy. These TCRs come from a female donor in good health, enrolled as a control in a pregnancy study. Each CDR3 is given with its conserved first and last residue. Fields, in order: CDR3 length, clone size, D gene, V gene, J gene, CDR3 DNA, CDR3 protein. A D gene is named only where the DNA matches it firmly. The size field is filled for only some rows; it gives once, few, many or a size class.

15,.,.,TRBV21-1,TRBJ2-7,TGTGCCAGCAGCAAAAGACGACAGTCTTTTTACGAGCAGTACTTC,CASSKRRQSFYEQYF
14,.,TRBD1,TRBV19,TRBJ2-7,TGTGCCAGTAGGCCGGGACAGGATTACTACGAGCAGTACTTC,CASRPGQDYYEQYF
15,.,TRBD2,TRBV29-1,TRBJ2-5,TGCAGCGTTGACCCCCGGCTAGCGGGAGGGGAGACCCAGTACTTC,CSVDPRLAGGETQYF
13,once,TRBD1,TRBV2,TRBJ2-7,TGTGCCAGACGCCGGGACAGTTCCTACGAGCAGTACTTC,CARRRDSSYEQYF
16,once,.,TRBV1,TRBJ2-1,TGCACCAGCAGCCAACCGGGTAAGCGGGAGTCGTATGAGCAGTTCTTC,CTSSQPGKRESYEQFF
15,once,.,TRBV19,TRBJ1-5,TGTGCCAGTATGGGAACAGGGTACGGCAATCAGCCCCAGCATTTT,CASMGTGYGNQPQHF
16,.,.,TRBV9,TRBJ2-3,TGTGCCAGCAGCTCTGGTAGGCGGGCCTCCACAGATACGCAGTATTTT,CASSSGRRASTDTQYF
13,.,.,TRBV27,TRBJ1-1,TGTGCCAGCAGTCCCCCCGGGGGGCAGACAGCTTTCTTT,CASSPPGGQTAFF
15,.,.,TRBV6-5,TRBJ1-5,TGTGCCAGCAGGGAACAGGGTCCCCTATCTCAGCCCCAGCATTTT,CASREQGPLSQPQHF
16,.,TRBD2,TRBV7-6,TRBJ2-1,TGTGCCAGCAGCCCCCAGCCTAGCGGCGAGTACAATGAGCAGTTCTTC,CASSPQPSGEYNEQFF
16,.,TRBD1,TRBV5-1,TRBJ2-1,TGCGCCAGCAGCGCCTCAGGGGGCTCCTCCTACAATGAGCAGTTCTTC,CASSASGGSSYNEQFF
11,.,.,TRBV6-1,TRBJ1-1,TGTGCCAGCAGATCCGCGGGTGAAGCTTTCTTT,CASRSAGEAFF
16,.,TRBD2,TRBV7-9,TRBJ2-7,TGTGCCAGCAGCTTGCCAAGCGGGAATGTCGTCCACGAGCAGTACTTC,CASSLPSGNVVHEQYF
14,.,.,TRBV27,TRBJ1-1,TGTGCCAGCAGTCTTGTGGCAGGTCGGGAGGAAGCTTTCTTT,CASSLVAGREEAFF
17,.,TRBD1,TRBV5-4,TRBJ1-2,TGTGCCAGCAGCCCCCCGGGACAGGGGAAAACTAACTATGGCTACACCTTC,CASSPPGQGKTNYGYTF
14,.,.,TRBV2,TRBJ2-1,TGTGCCAGCAGTGAACAGGGGTCCTACAATGAGCAGTTCTTC,CASSEQGSYNEQFF
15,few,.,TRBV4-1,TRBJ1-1,TGCGCCAGCAGCCAAGAGACCGGGATGGCCACTGAAGCTTTCTTT,CASSQETGMATEAFF
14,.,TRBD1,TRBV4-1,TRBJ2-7,TGCGCCAGCAGCCCTGGACAGGGGGCGCTTGAGCAGTACTTC,CASSPGQGALEQYF
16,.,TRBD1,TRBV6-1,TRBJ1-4,TGTGCCAGCAGTGAAGGAGACGGGACAGGAAGGGAAAAACTGTTTTTT,CASSEGDGTGREKLFF
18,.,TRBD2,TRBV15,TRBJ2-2,TGTGCCACCAGCAGAATAACTAGCGGGGGGGATCTCACCGGGGAGCTGTTTTTT,CATSRITSGGDLTGELFF
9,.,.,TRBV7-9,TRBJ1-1,TGTGCCAGCACCAACGGAGCTTTCTTT,CASTNGAFF
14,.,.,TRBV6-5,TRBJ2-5,TGTGCCAGCAGTTATGGAAACAGCCAAGAGACCCAGTACTTC,CASSYGNSQETQYF
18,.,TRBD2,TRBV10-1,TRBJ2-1,TGCGCCAGCAGTGAGGGGGTAGCGGGAGTCACTGCTGACAATGAGCAGTTCTTC,CASSEGVAGVTADNEQFF
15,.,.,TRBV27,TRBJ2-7,TGTGCCAGCAGTTTAGGACAGCTTTTTATCTACGAGCAGTACTTC,CASSLGQLFIYEQYF
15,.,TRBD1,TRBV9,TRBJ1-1,TGTGCCAGCAGCATAGGACAGGGGCCGCGGACTGAAGCTTTCTTT,CASSIGQGPRTEAFF
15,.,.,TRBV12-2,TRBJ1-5,TGTGCAAGTCGCTTTACGGGGACAGGGAATCAGCCCCAGCATTTT,CASRFTGTGNQPQHF
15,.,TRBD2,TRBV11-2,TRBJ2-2,TGTGCCAGCAGCGGAGGGACTAGTCGAACCGGGGAGCTGTTTTTT,CASSGGTSRTGELFF
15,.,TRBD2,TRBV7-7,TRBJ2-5,TGTGCTAGCAGCGTGACTAGCGGGGGGGCCGAGACCCAGTACTTC,CASSVTSGGAETQYF
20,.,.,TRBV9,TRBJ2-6,TGTGCCAGCAGCGCCCCGGAATGGGCCCACTCTCCCTCTGGGGCCAACGTCCTGACTTTC,CASSAPEWAHSPSGANVLTF
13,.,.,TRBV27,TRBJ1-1,TGTGCCAGCAGGAGTCTCATGAACACTGAAGCTTTCTTT,CASRSLMNTEAFF
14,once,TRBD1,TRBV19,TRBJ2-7,TGTGCCAGTAGTATCGGTACAGGGGGAAACGAGCAGTACTTC,CASSIGTGGNEQYF
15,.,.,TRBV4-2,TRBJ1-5,TGTGCCAGCAGCCAAACGGGTAATCCGGATCAGCCCCAGCATTTT,CASSQTGNPDQPQHF
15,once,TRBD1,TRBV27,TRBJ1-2,TGTGCCAGCAGTTTATCTACAGGGGGCAGCTATGGCTACACCTTC,CASSLSTGGSYGYTF
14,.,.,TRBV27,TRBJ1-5,TGTGCCAGCAGTTTATCCAGTCCCAATCAGCCCCAGCATTTT,CASSLSSPNQPQHF
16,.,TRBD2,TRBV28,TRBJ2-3,TGTGCCAGCAGTTCCGCTTTAGCGGGAGTACCAGATACGCAGTATTTT,CASSSALAGVPDTQYF
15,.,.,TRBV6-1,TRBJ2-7,TGTGCCAGCACCACGGAGAGTGGCACGTACTACGAGCAGTACTTC,CASTTESGTYYEQYF
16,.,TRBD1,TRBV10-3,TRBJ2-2,TGTGCCATCAGTGGGCAGGGGGACCGACTTAGGGGGGAGCTGTTTTTT,CAISGQGDRLRGELFF
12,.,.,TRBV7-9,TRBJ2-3,TGTGCCAGCAGTACTCTTGCAGATACGCAGTATTTT,CASSTLADTQYF
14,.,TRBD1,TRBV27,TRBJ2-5,TGTGCCAGCAGGAGACAGGGGGCACAAGAGACCCAGTACTTC,CASRRQGAQETQYF